The T cell receptor (beta chain) under discussion was sequenced for a study of T cells in Graves' hyperthyroidism and ophthalmopathy. Losses at the gene ends were 2 bases for V and 5 bases for J; bases not matched to a gene: 5. In germline, CDR1 is SQVTM, CDR2 ANQGSEA. This CDR3 is built from 15 residues. TCR beta CDR3 regions were amplified from RNA transcripts. HTBI primers were the set used in a first-round RT-PCR of the TCR CDR3. TCRdb independently ran MiXCR on the multiplex PCR reads; one entry per CDR3 protein. There are approximately 48,000 distinct CDR3 sequences in the sample; 49% occur only once, and roughly 32% lies in the top ten. The table lists this clonotype with a count of one.

The chain is built from TRBV29-1 and TRBJ2-2, with TRBD1 matching 10 bases. This sequence originates from a woman between 45 and 60 years old with Graves' hyperthyroidism. Material: peripheral blood or thyroid tissue (not recorded which). The CDR3 bases are TGCAGCGTTGAAAGGGGGACAGGGGTTACCGGGGAGCTGTTTTTT. Protein product: CSVERGTGVTGELFF.